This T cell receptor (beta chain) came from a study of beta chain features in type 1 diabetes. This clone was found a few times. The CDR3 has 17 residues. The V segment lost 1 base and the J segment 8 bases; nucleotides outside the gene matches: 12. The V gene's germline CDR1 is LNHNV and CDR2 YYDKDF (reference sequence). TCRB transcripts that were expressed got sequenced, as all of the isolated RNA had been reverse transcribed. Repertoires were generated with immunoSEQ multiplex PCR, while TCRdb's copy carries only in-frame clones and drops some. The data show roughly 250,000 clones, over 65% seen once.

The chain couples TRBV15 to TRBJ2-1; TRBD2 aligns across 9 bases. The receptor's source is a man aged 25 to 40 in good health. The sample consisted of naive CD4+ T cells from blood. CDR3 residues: CATSRALIAGAYDEQFF. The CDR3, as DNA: TGTGCCACCAGCAGAGCCCTGATAGCGGGAGCCTATGATGAGCAGTTCTTC.